This T cell receptor (beta chain) comes out of a study of blood T cell repertoires in COVID-19. Study summary: Nucleic acid was either cDNA or gDNA, and it came from T cells, B-cell-depleted T cells, or PBMCs.

V shed 3 bases and J shed 4 bases, with 12 bases lying between them. Per the germline V gene, CDR1 is SNHLY and CDR2 is FYNNEI. The CDR3 length is 15 residues. Per the authors' pipeline: Estimated nucleated cell counts came from reference gene primer amplification. Sequencing used immunoSEQ multiplex PCR; TCRdb keeps in-frame clones, though not all of them. V, J and clone size are those of that table, while D and trimming were read from the DNA. The sample has 50,000 or so clones, roughly 87% seen once. The receptor's source is a human donor with active COVID-19. The donor label of this sample is uncertain. The chain links TRBV2 to TRBJ1-4; D is possibly TRBD1 (5 bases). Sequencing input: peripheral blood. As DNA, the CDR3 is TGTGCCAGCAGTGATCATAGGGGCCGTAATGAAAAACTGTTTTTT. It codes for CASSDHRGRNEKLFF.